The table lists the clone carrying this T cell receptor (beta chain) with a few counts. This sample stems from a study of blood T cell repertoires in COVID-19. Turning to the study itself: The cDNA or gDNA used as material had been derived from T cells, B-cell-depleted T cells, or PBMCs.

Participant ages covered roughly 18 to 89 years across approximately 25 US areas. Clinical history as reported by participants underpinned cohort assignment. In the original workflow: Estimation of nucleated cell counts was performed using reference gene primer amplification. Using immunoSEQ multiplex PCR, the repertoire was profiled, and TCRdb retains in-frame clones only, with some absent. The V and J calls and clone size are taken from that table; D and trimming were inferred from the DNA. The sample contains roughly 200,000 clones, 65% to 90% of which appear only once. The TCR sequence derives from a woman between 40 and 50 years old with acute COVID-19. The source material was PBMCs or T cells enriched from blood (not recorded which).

The CDR3 nucleotides are TGTGCCAGCAGACCCGTATCCGGGACAGGGTACTACGAGCAGTACTTC. Protein sequence: CASRPVSGTGYYEQYF. This rearrangement joins TRBV7-2 to TRBJ2-7; 9 nucleotides align to TRBD1. This CDR3 is 16 amino acids long. The germline gives CDR1 SGHTA, CDR2 FQGNSA. V shed 6 bases, J shed 3 bases, and the junction held 12 bases outside the gene matches. The complete variable domain, with remaining parts taken from reference TRBV7-2 and TRBJ2-7, reads GAGVSQSPSNKVTEKGKDVELRCDPISGHTALYWYRQSLGQGLEFLIYFQGNSAPDKSGLPSDRFSAERTGGSVSTLTIQRTQQEDSAVYLCASRPVSGTGYYEQYFGPGTRLTVT.